One sample yielded the 8 T cell receptor beta chains listed below, sequenced in a study of OX40 agonist ivuxolimab in advanced cancers. TCRdb's copy holds only in-frame clones and misses some; the assay was immunoSEQ multiplex PCR. The data contain around 63,000 clones, more than 80% of them singletons. Source: CD4+ or CD8+ T cells sorted from blood, taken in a trial of the OX40 agonist ivuxolimab. The receptor source for this set is an adult with an advanced solid tumor such as melanoma, head and neck, liver or kidney cancer.

The chain uses TRBV6-5 and TRBJ1-1, with D uncertain. The V and J ends lost 5 bases and 5 bases respectively, with 6 bases between them. CDR1 MNHEY and CDR2 SVGAGI come from the germline V gene. The CDR3 length is 11 residues. The chain's CDR3 is CASSGFTEAFF. As DNA, the CDR3 is TGTGCCAGCAGTGGATTTACTGAAGCTTTCTTT.

This clone was found once. V gene TRBV10-3 combines with J gene TRBJ1-4; D possibly corresponds to TRBD1 (6 bases). The V gene lost 6 bases and the J gene lost 3 bases, with 11 bases spanning the gap. The CDR3 is 14 amino acids. CDR1 is ENHRY, CDR2 SYGVKD, per germline. The CDR3 protein is CAIRQGGANEKLFF. The CDR3 DNA is TGTGCCATCAGACAGGGTGGTGCTAATGAAAAACTGTTTTTT.

The chain is built from TRBV7-2 and TRBJ2-1, with a tentative D call TRBD2 (5 bases). V was pared by 0 bases and J by 8 bases, with 8 bases between. The CDR3 length is 13 residues. The germline V gene has CDR1 SGHTA and CDR2 FQGNSA. This CDR3 reads CASSLATTYEQFF. Written as DNA, the CDR3 is TGTGCCAGCAGCTTAGCGACTACCTATGAGCAGTTCTTC.

The chain carries TRBV2 and TRBJ1-2; TRBD1 matches at 9 bases. The V gene end was trimmed by 5 bases and the J gene end by 5 bases; junction bases not matched to a gene: 18. The CDR3 extends over 18 amino acids. Germline V lookup: CDR1 SNHLY, CDR2 FYNNEI. In DNA, the CDR3 is TGTGCCAGCAGTAGGGGACAGGGCTCCCTCCGAGGCTTTTATGGCTACACCTTC. Amino acid sequence: CASSRGQGSLRGFYGYTF.

This clone occurred once. The gene calls are TRBV5-1 and TRBJ2-2; D is undetermined. The V end was cut by 8 bases, the J end by 4 bases, with 6 bases between. The CDR3 is 11 amino acids. Per the germline V gene, CDR1 is SGHRS and CDR2 is YFSETQ. The chain's CDR3 is CASTSTGELFF. For the CDR3, the DNA is TGCGCCAGTACCAGCACCGGGGAGCTGTTTTTT.

J is TRBJ2-1 and V is TRBV2; TRBD2 agrees at 7 bases. J lost 7 bases, V lost 6 bases, and 6 bases had no gene match. This CDR3 has 13 residues. Looked up from germline, CDR1 is SNHLY and CDR2 is FYNNEI. CDR3 residues: CASRGGVLNEQFF. The CDR3 region has the DNA TGTGCCAGCAGGGGAGGGGTTTTAAATGAGCAGTTCTTC. The variable domain in full, with the rest retrieved from reference TRBV2 and TRBJ2-1, is EPEVTQTPSHQVTQMGQEVILRCVPISNHLYFYWYRQILGQKVEFLVSFYNNEISEKSEIFDDQFSVERPDGSNFTLKIRSTKLEDSAMYFCASRGGVLNEQFFGPGTRLTVL.

This rearrangement joins TRBV7-9 to TRBJ2-1; 9 bases fit TRBD2. The CDR3 is 15 amino acids. The trim removed 6 bases at V and 4 bases at J, leaving 7 bases unmatched. Germline V gives CDR1 SEHNR, CDR2 FQNEAQ (reference sequence). CDR3 nucleotides: TGTGCCAGCAGACCGCCTAGCGGGGAGTACAATGAGCAGTTCTTC. Its translation: CASRPPSGEYNEQFF.

The CDR3 DNA sequence: TGTGCCAGCAGCTTGTTAAGGAATTCACCCCTCCACTTT. Translation: CASSLLRNSPLHF. The chain employs TRBV5-8 and TRBJ1-6; D ambiguous. V lost 1 base, J lost 7 bases, and 6 bases lay in between. There are 13 residues in the CDR3. Per germline, CDR1 SGHTS and CDR2 YDEGEE.